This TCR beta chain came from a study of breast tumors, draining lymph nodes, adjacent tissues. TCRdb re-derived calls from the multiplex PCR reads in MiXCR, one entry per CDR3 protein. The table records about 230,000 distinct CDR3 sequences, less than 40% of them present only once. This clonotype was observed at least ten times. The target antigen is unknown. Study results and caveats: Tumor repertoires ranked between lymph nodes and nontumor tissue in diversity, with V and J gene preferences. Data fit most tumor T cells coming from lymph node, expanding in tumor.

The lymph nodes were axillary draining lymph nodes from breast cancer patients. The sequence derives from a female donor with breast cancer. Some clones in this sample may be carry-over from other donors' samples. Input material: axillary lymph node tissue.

The CDR3 bases are TGTGCCAGCAGCTTAGACACCTACGAGCAGTACTTC. Residues: CASSLDTYEQYF. The genes are TRBV7-2 and TRBJ2-7, with no clear D. V lost 1 base, J lost 2 bases, and 3 bases lay in between. In germline, CDR1 is SGHTA, CDR2 FQGNSA. This CDR3 spans 12 amino acids.